A single sample gave rise to the 30 T cell receptor beta chains below, sequenced in a study of cytomegalovirus exposure and HLA in healthy donors. Primers included in the PCR were 60 Vbeta and 13 Jbeta primers. Produced via immunoSEQ multiplex PCR; TCRdb's table is partial and in-frame only. The data contain fewer than 200,000 clones, approximately 85% of them seen just once; the ten biggest clones take up about 10%. The sample consisted of PBMCs. All receptors derive from a man in his forties or fifties in good health and CMV-seropositive.

The rearrangement joins TRBV7-2 to TRBJ1-3; maybe TRBD1 (5 bases). The CDR3 is 15 residues long. Deletions cut 1 base from V and 2 bases from J, with 9 bases between. Per germline, CDR1 SGHTA and CDR2 FQGNSA. DNA of the CDR3: TGTGCCAGCAGCTTAGTGACAGCTACTGGAAACACCATATATTTT. This translates into CASSLVTATGNTIYF.

The chain uses TRBV10-3 and TRBJ1-1; 9 positions agree with TRBD1. The CDR3 contains 14 residues. Germline V gives CDR1 ENHRY, CDR2 SYGVKD. The V segment lost 5 bases and the J segment 1 base; nucleotides outside the gene matches: 2. The CDR3 DNA sequence: TGTGCCATCAGTCCGGGACAGGGGAACACTGAAGCTTTCTTT. It is translated as CAISPGQGNTEAFF.

Only a few counts were recorded for this clone. The sample carries other DNA sequences with the same CDR3. This chain connects TRBV5-8 to TRBJ1-2, with a tentative D call TRBD1 (5 bases). This CDR3 spans 14 amino acids. V shed 0 bases and J shed 7 bases, with 13 bases lying between them. Germline V CDR1 and CDR2: SGHTS, YDEGEE. The CDR3 region is CASSLVRAAGGYTF. CDR3 bases: TGTGCCAGCAGCTTGGTCAGGGCGGCAGGTGGCTACACCTTC.

The CDR3 DNA reads TGCGCCAACGCTAGCGGGGGGCGCACAGATACGCAGTATTTT. It specifies CANASGGRTDTQYF. J is TRBJ2-3 and V is TRBV10-1; TRBD2 aligns across 11 bases. Germline CDR1 and CDR2: WNHNN and SYGVQD (reference sequence). With V trimmed by 10 bases and J by 1 base, 4 bases remained unmatched. CDR3 length: 14 residues.

The V call is TRBV27, the J call TRBJ2-6; 7 bases are shared with TRBD1. Per the germline V gene, CDR1 is MNHEY and CDR2 is SMNVEV (reference sequence). V lost 6 bases, J lost 0 bases, and 5 bases stayed unmatched. This CDR3 has 16 residues. The CDR3 protein is CASSWGQNSGANVLTF. The CDR3 coding sequence is TGTGCCAGCAGCTGGGGACAGAACTCTGGGGCCAACGTCCTGACTTTC.

The chain employs TRBV18 and TRBJ2-5, with D possibly being TRBD2 (5 bases). The length of the CDR3 is 14 residues. Trimming took off 6 bases at V and 2 bases at J, with 13 bases between the two ends. Germline CDR1 and CDR2: KGHSH and LQKENI. CDR3 bases: TGTGCCAGCTCGCCCTACGGGATGCAAGAGACCCAGTACTTC. Its translation: CASSPYGMQETQYF.

Turning to this clone: The sample contains more than one DNA sequence encoding this CDR3. The V and J genes are TRBV20-1 and TRBJ2-7; unclear D gene. CDR3 length: 10 amino acids. The germline CDR1 and CDR2 sequences are DFQATT and SNEGSKA (reference sequence). V dropped 6 bases and J dropped 2 bases, with 5 bases sitting between them. CDR3 sequence reads: CSAATYEQYF. The CDR3 region has the DNA TGCAGTGCAGCGACCTACGAGCAGTACTTC.

This rearrangement joins TRBV4-2 to TRBJ1-5; maybe TRBD1 (6 bases). CDR1 and CDR2 from the germline V gene are LGHNA and YNFKEQ. The length of the CDR3 is 15 residues. V lost 2 bases, J lost 3 bases, and 11 bases lay in between. CDR3 sequence reads: CASSQRGTDNQPQHF. Written as DNA, the CDR3 is TGTGCCAGCAGCCAAAGGGGGACGGACAATCAGCCCCAGCATTTT.

J is TRBJ2-1 and V is TRBV19; D gene unclear. CDR3 length: 12 amino acids. Trimming cost V 4 bases and J 7 bases, with 8 bases left between them. Germline CDR1 is LNHDA and CDR2 is SQIVND (reference sequence). For the CDR3, the DNA is TGTGCCAGTAGTACGTCCTCGAATGAGCAGTTCTTC. Its translation is CASSTSSNEQFF.

This rearrangement joins TRBV6-1 to TRBJ2-2; 7 bases map to TRBD2. J lost 8 bases, V lost 7 bases, and 7 bases had no gene match. Germline V gene lookup returns CDR1 MNHNS and CDR2 SASEGT. This CDR3 comprises 13 residues. This CDR3 reads CASTAGVRGELFF. The CDR3 nucleotides are TGTGCCAGCACGGCGGGAGTAAGGGGGGAGCTGTTTTTT.

The V and J genes are TRBV10-3 and TRBJ2-5; no clear D gene. CDR3 length: 15 residues. Trimming stripped 1 base from V and 1 base from J, with 10 bases between. Germline V gives CDR1 ENHRY, CDR2 SYGVKD. The CDR3 DNA is TGTGCCATCAGTGAGTATGGCTCCTTCCAAGAGACCCAGTACTTC. Translating it yields CAISEYGSFQETQYF.

V is TRBV28 and J is TRBJ1-1; 8 bases align to TRBD1. The CDR3 has 15 amino acids. Germline trimming cut 4 bases from V and 5 bases from J; bases unmatched to any gene: 9. Germline assignment: CDR1 MDHEN and CDR2 SYDVKM. The CDR3 DNA reads as TGTGCCAGCAGTTCCGCGACAGGGGAAGGGACTGAAGCTTTCTTT. This codes for CASSSATGEGTEAFF.

Details on this clone: Compared with germline, one end of the junction differs, possibly owing to a read error. CDR3 DNA: TGTGCCAGCAGCTTGGCAGGCGGGAACTTC. This codes for CASSLAGGNF. The chain combines TRBV5-8 with TRBJ2-7; tentatively, D is TRBD2 (6 bases). Looked up from germline, CDR1 is SGHTS and CDR2 is YDEGEE. The CDR3 length is 10 residues.

This clone came up once. The chain is built from TRBV2 and TRBJ2-2, with TRBD1 matching 7 bases. The CDR3 sequence is 14 residues long. Germline CDR1 is SNHLY and CDR2 is FYNNEI. V lost 10 bases to trimming and J lost 2 bases; unmatched junction nucleotides: 7. CDR3 amino acids: CAISTGINTGELFF. The CDR3 DNA sequence: TGTGCCATTTCGACAGGGATCAACACCGGGGAGCTGTTTTTT.

The rearrangement uses TRBV7-3 and TRBJ2-2; 9 bases are shared with TRBD1. CDR3 length equals 15 residues. V dropped 2 bases and J dropped 5; count of bases not matched to a gene: 3. Germline V gene sequence: CDR1 SGHTA, CDR2 FQGTGA. CDR3 sequence reads: CASSLDGTGTGELFF. CDR3 nucleotide sequence: TGTGCCAGCAGCTTAGACGGGACAGGGACCGGGGAGCTGTTTTTT.

The gene calls are TRBV18 and TRBJ2-5; the match to TRBD1 covers 9 bases. The J call could be wrong; TRBJ2-7 is a better fit for the DNA end. The CDR3 consists of 16 residues. Germline V gives CDR1 KGHSH, CDR2 LQKENI. CDR3 DNA: TGTGCCAGCTCACCTAGACAGGGGGTAGGATCCTACGAGCAGTACTTC. Translated: CASSPRQGVGSYEQYF.

The V gene is TRBV19, the J gene TRBJ2-2; 7 bases are shared with TRBD2. V shed 6 bases and J 2 bases; nucleotides not matched to a gene: 15. CDR1 and CDR2 from the germline V gene are LNHDA and SQIVND (reference sequence). This CDR3 is 18 amino acids long. The CDR3 sequence is CASRPPLAEISNTGELFF. CDR3 nucleotide sequence: TGTGCCAGTAGACCCCCCCTAGCGGAAATATCCAACACCGGGGAGCTGTTTTTT.

The CDR3 DNA follows: TGTGCCAGCAGTATATCTAGCGGGGGCGGCGGGGAGCTGTTTTTT. Its translation is CASSISSGGGGELFF. The V call is TRBV11-2, the J call TRBJ2-2; 10 bases are a match to TRBD2. Looked up from germline, CDR1 is SGHAT and CDR2 is FQNNGV. The CDR3 consists of 15 residues. V lost 6 bases to trimming and J lost 7 bases; unmatched junction nucleotides: 8.

V is TRBV13 and J is TRBJ1-5, with D possibly TRBD1 on 5 matching bases. Trimming removed 3 bases from V and 5 bases from J, with 8 bases in between. The CDR3 sequence is 13 residues long. Germline CDR1 is PRHDT and CDR2 is FYEKMQ (reference sequence). CDR3 in amino acids: CASSLGGYQPQHF. CDR3 nucleotide sequence: TGTGCCAGCAGCTTGGGGGGGTATCAGCCCCAGCATTTT.

The chain recombines TRBV28 with TRBJ1-2; D is unresolved. V was cut by 7 bases and J by 4 bases, with 19 bases left in between. CDR1 and CDR2 (germline): MDHEN, SYDVKM. The CDR3 totals 15 residues. The CDR3 spells CASIPSSGGSYGYTF. The CDR3 DNA follows: TGTGCCAGCATTCCATCTTCCGGCGGATCCTATGGCTACACCTTC.

The V call is TRBV28, the J call TRBJ2-7; D gene unclear. Trimming stripped 6 bases from V and 3 bases from J, with 12 bases between. The germline V gene encodes CDR1 MDHEN and CDR2 SYDVKM. The CDR3 spans 13 residues. The DNA of the CDR3 is TGTGCCAGCAGCCTAGGATCGGGCTACGAGCAGTACTTC. This sequence encodes CASSLGSGYEQYF.

The chain combines TRBV5-6 with TRBJ2-7; possibly TRBD1 for D (6 bases). Trimming stripped 4 bases from V and 0 bases from J, with 17 bases between. CDR3 length: 16 residues. Germline CDR1 reads SGHDT; CDR2 reads YYEEEE. CDR3 residues: CASSNPVAGASYEQYF. CDR3 nucleotide sequence: TGTGCCAGCAGCAACCCGGTGGCAGGGGCCTCCTACGAGCAGTACTTC. The full variable domain, its missing parts supplied by reference TRBV5-6 and TRBJ2-7, is DAGVTQSPTHLIKTRGQQVTLRCSPKSGHDTVSWYQQALGQGPQFIFQYYEEEERQRGNFPDRFSGHQFPNYSSELNVNALLLGDSALYLCASSNPVAGASYEQYFGPGTRLTVT.

This rearrangement joins TRBV2 to TRBJ2-3; D is undetermined. The CDR3 spans 14 residues. V shed 7 bases and J shed 0 bases, with 11 bases lying between them. Germline-derived CDR1 and CDR2 are SNHLY and FYNNEI. The CDR3 DNA reads as TGTGCCAGCAATGGCCTCCCTAGCACAGATACGCAGTATTTT. Its protein product is CASNGLPSTDTQYF.

This chain connects TRBV10-3 to TRBJ2-1; D unresolved. CDR1 is ENHRY and CDR2 is SYGVKD in the germline V gene. The CDR3 loop spans 11 amino acids. Trimming cost V 5 bases and J 6 bases, with 5 bases left between them. The CDR3 loop reads CAISPGNEQFF. The CDR3 DNA sequence: TGTGCCATCAGTCCGGGCAATGAGCAGTTCTTC.

The V and J genes are TRBV5-5 and TRBJ1-3; 9 nucleotides agree with TRBD1. Unmatched junction bases numbered 8, after V lost 1 base and J lost 6 bases. From germline, CDR1 is SGHKS and CDR2 YYEKEE (reference sequence). The CDR3 covers 16 residues. This chain's CDR3 is CASSLSGQGRQNTIYF. The CDR3 region has the DNA TGTGCCAGCAGCTTGAGCGGACAGGGGAGGCAAAACACCATATATTTT.

This chain uses TRBV28 with TRBJ1-1, with 9 bases fitting TRBD1. Germline V gives CDR1 MDHEN, CDR2 SYDVKM. The CDR3 extends over 15 amino acids. The ends lost 5 bases at V and 3 bases at J; junction bases unmatched: 7. CDR3 sequence reads: CASSRTGEKYTEAFF. The CDR3 DNA follows: TGTGCCAGCAGTCGGACAGGGGAAAAGTACACTGAAGCTTTCTTT.

The table lists this clone with a few counts. CDR3 loop: CASSYLIPGETQYF. CDR3 nucleotide sequence: TGTGCCAGCAGCTATCTCATCCCAGGGGAGACCCAGTACTTC. This chain connects TRBV5-7 to TRBJ2-5; a weak D match, TRBD1 (5 bases). TRBV5-7 is reported as an ORF; its role is uncertain. This CDR3 has 14 amino acids. V was cut by 3 bases and J by 5 bases, with 14 bases left in between.

The chain employs TRBV9 and TRBJ1-3; D gene uncertain. Per germline, CDR1 SGDLS and CDR2 YYNGEE. Trimming left V 0 bases short and J 0 bases short, with 7 bases between. CDR3 length equals 15 residues. For the CDR3, the DNA is TGTGCCAGCAGCGTAGCTAAGATCTCTGGAAACACCATATATTTT. As protein: CASSVAKISGNTIYF.

The rearrangement joins TRBV7-2 to TRBJ2-7, with D perhaps matching TRBD2 (6 bases). The V gene lost 5 bases and the J gene lost 3 bases, with 14 bases spanning the gap. CDR1 is SGHTA, CDR2 FQGNSA, per germline. The CDR3 is 14 amino acids. Here the CDR3 reads CASSPATGDYEQYF. CDR3 DNA sequence: TGTGCCAGCAGCCCTGCCACGGGGGACTACGAGCAGTACTTC.

The chain is built from TRBV6-5 and TRBJ2-5, with 10 bases matching TRBD1. CDR1 MNHEY and CDR2 SVGAGI come from the germline V gene. V shed 5 bases, J shed 3 bases, and the junction held 3 bases outside the gene matches. CDR3 length equals 14 residues. This CDR3 is CASSKDRGEETQYF. CDR3 nucleotide sequence: TGTGCCAGCAGTAAGGACAGGGGGGAAGAGACCCAGTACTTC.